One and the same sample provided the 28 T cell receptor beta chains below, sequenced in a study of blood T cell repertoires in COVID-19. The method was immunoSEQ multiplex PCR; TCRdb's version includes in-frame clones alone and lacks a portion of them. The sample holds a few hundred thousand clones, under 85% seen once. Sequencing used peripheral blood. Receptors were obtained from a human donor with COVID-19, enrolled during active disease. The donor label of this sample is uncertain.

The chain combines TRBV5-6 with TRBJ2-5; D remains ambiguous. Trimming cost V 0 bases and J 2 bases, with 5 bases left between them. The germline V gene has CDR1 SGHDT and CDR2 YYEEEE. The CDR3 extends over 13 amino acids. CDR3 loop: CASSLVLQETQYF. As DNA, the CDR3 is TGTGCCAGCAGCTTGGTCCTACAAGAGACCCAGTACTTC. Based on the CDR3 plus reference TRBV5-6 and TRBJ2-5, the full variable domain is DAGVTQSPTHLIKTRGQQVTLRCSPKSGHDTVSWYQQALGQGPQFIFQYYEEEERQRGNFPDRFSGHQFPNYSSELNVNALLLGDSALYLCASSLVLQETQYFGPGTRLLVL.

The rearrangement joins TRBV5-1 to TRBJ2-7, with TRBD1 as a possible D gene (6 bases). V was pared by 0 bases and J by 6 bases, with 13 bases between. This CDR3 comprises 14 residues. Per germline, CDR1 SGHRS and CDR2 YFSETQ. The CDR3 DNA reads TGCGCCAGCAGCTTGGCATCAGGGGAAGGCGAGCAGTACTTC. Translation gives CASSLASGEGEQYF.

This CDR3 reads CATSREVVGGQGDTQYF. The CDR3, as DNA: TGTGCCACCAGCAGAGAGGTGGTGGGAGGGCAGGGAGATACGCAGTATTTT. This sequence joins TRBV15 and TRBJ2-3; TRBD2 agrees at 7 bases. V gave up 0 bases and J gave up 5 bases; unmatched junction bases: 11. This CDR3 comprises 17 residues. Per the germline V gene, CDR1 is LNHNV and CDR2 is YYDKDF (reference sequence).

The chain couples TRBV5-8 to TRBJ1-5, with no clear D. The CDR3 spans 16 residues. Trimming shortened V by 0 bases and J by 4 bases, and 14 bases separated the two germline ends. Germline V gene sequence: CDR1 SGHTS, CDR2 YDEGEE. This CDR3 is CASSLVGRRVNQPQHF. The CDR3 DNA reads TGTGCCAGCAGCTTGGTTGGTCGTCGGGTTAATCAGCCCCAGCATTTT.

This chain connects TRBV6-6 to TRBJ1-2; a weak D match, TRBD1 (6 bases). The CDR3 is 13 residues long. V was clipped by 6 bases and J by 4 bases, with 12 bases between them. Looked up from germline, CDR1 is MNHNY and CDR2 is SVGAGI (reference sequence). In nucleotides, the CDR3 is TGTGCCAGCAGGAGGGACATTGGCTATGGCTACACCTTC. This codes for CASRRDIGYGYTF.

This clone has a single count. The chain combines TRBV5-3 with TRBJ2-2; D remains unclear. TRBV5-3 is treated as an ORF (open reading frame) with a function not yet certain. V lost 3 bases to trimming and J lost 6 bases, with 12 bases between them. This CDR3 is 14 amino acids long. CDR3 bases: TGTGCCAGAAGCTCCTTGGCCGTGGCCGGGGAGCTGTTTTTT. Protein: CARSSLAVAGELFF.

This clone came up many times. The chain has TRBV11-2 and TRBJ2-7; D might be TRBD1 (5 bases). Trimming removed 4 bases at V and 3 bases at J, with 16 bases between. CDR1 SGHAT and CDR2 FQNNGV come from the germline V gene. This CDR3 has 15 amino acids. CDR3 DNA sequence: TGTGCCAGCAGCTCCGCAGGGATGGGGATCTACGAGCAGTACTTC. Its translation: CASSSAGMGIYEQYF. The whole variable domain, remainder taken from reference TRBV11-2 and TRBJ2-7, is EAGVAQSPRYKIIEKRQSVAFWCNPISGHATLYWYQQILGQGPKLLIQFQNNGVVDDSQLPKDRFSAERLKGVDSTLKIQPAKLEDSAVYLCASSSAGMGIYEQYFGPGTRLTVT.

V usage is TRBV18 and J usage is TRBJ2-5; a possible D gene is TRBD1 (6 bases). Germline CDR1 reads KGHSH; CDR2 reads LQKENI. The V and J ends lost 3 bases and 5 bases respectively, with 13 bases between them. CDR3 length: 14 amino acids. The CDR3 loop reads CASSPAGVGETQYF. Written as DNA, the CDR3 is TGTGCCAGCTCACCCGCAGGGGTGGGGGAGACCCAGTACTTC.

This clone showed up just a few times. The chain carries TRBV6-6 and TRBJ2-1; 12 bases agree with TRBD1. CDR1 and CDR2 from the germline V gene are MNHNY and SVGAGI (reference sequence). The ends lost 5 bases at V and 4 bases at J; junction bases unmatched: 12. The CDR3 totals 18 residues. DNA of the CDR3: TGTGCCAGCAGTCCCATCCCCGGGACAGGGGGCACTTACAATGAGCAGTTCTTC. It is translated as CASSPIPGTGGTYNEQFF.

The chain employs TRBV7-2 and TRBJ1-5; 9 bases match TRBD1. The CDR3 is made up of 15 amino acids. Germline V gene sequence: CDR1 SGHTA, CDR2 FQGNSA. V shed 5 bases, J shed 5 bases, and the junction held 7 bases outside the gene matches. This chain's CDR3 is CASSPRTGADQPQHF. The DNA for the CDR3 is TGTGCCAGCAGCCCTCGGACAGGGGCGGATCAGCCCCAGCATTTT.

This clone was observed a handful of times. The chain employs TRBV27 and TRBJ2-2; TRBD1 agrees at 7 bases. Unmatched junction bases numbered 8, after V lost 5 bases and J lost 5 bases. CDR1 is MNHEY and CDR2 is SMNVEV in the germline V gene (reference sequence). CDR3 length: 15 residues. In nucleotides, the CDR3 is TGTGCCAGCAGTAAGGACAAACAGGGGACCGGGGAGCTGTTTTTT. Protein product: CASSKDKQGTGELFF.

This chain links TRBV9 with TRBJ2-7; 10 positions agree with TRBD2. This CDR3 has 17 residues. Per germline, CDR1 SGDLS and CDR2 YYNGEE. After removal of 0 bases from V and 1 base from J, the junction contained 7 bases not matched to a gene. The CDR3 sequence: CASSVGSSGSPSYEQYF. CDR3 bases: TGTGCCAGCAGCGTAGGATCTAGCGGGAGCCCTTCCTACGAGCAGTACTTC.

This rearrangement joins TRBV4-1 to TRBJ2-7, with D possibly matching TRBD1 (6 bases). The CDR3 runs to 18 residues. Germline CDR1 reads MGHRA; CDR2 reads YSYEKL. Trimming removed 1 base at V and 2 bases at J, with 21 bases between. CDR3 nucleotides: TGCGCCAGCAGCCAAGCCCCTTTGGGGACAATAATTACCTACGAGCAGTACTTC. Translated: CASSQAPLGTIITYEQYF.

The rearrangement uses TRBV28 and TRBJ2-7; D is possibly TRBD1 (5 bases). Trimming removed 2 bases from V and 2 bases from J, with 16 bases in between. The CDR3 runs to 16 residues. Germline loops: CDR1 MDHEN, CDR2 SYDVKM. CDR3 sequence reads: CASSLQGQGLTYEQYF. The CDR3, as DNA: TGTGCCAGCAGTTTACAGGGTCAGGGCCTGACCTACGAGCAGTACTTC.

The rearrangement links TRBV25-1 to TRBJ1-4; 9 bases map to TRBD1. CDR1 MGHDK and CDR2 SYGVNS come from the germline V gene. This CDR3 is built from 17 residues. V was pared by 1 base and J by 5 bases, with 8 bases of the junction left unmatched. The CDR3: CASSELFVDRGNEKLFF. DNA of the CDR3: TGTGCCAGCAGTGAATTGTTTGTGGACAGGGGAAATGAAAAACTGTTTTTT.

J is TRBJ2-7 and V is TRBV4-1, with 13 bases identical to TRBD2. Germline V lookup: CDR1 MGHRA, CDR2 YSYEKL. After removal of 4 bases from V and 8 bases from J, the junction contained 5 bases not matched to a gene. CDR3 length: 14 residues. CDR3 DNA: TGCGCCAGCAGCCCGGGGGGACTAGCGGGGCAGCAGTACTTC. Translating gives CASSPGGLAGQQYF.

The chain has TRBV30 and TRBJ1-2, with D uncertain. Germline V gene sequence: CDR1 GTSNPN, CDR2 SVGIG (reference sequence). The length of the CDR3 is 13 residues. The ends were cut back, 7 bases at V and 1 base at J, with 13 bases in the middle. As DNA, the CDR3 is TGTGCCTTGGCGGCAGCTAATAACTATGGCTACACCTTC. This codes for CALAAANNYGYTF.

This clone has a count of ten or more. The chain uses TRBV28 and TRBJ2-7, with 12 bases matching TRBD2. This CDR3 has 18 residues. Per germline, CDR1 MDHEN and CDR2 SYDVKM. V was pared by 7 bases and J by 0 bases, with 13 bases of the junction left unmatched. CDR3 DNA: TGTGCCAGCAATAGACTAGCGGGAGACCTTAGGAGCTCCTACGAGCAGTACTTC. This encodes CASNRLAGDLRSSYEQYF. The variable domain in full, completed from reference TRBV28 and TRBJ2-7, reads DVKVTQSSRYLVKRTGEKVFLECVQDMDHENMFWYRQDPGLGLRLIYFSYDVKMKEKGDIPEGYSVSREKKERFSLILESASTNQTSMYLCASNRLAGDLRSSYEQYFGPGTRLTVT.

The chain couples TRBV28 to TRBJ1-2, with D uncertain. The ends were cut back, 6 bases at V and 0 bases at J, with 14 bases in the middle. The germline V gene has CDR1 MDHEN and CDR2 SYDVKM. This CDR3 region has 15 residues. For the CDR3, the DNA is TGTGCCAGCAGGATTGGGGTGGGAGCTAACTATGGCTACACCTTC. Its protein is CASRIGVGANYGYTF.

CDR3: CASSPPAVWEQFF. The CDR3 nucleotides read TGTGCCAGCAGTCCTCCCGCGGTGTGGGAGCAGTTCTTC. This chain joins TRBV12-3 or TRBV12-4 and TRBJ2-1; D is unresolved. The CDR3 length is 13 residues. V gave up 5 bases and J gave up 10 bases, with 15 bases separating them.

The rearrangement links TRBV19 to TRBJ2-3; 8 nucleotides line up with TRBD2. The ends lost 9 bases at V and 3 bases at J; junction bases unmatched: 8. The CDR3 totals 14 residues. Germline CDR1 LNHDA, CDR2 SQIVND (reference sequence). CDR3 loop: CASVQAGVTDTQYF. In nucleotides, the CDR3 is TGTGCCAGCGTCCAAGCGGGAGTGACAGATACGCAGTATTTT.

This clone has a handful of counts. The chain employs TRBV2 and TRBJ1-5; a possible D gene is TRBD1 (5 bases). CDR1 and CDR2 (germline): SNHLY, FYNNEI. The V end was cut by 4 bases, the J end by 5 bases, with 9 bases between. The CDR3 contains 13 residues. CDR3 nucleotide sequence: TGTGCCAGCAGTGGTAGGGGCGATCAGCCCCAGCATTTT. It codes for CASSGRGDQPQHF. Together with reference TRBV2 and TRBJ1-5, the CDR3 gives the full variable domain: EPEVTQTPSHQVTQMGQEVILRCVPISNHLYFYWYRQILGQKVEFLVSFYNNEISEKSEIFDDQFSVERPDGSNFTLKIRSTKLEDSAMYFCASSGRGDQPQHFGDGTRLSIL.

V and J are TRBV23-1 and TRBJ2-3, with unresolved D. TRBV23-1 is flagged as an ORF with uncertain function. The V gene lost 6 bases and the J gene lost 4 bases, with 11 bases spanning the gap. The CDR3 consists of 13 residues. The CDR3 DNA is TGCGCCAGCAGGCGAGTTTTAGCAGATACGCAGTATTTT. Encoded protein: CASRRVLADTQYF.

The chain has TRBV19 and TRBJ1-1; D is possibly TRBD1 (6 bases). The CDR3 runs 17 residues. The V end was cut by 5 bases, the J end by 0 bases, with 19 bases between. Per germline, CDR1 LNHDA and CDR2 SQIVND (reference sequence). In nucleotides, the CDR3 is TGTGCCAGTAGTGTCACCCAAGGGAGGGGGATGAACACTGAAGCTTTCTTT. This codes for CASSVTQGRGMNTEAFF.

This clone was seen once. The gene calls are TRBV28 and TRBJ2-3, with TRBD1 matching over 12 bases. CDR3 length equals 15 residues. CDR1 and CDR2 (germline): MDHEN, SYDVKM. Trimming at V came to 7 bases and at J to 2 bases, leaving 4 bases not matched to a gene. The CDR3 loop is CASIGTGGTTDTQYF. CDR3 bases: TGTGCCAGCATTGGGACAGGGGGCACCACAGATACGCAGTATTTT.

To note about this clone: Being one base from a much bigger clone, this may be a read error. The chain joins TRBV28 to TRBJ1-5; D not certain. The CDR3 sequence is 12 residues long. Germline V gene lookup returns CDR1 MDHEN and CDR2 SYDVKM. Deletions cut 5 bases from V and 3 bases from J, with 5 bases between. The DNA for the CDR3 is TGTGCCAGCAGTACTACCAATCAGCCCCAGCATTTT. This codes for CASSTTNQPQHF.

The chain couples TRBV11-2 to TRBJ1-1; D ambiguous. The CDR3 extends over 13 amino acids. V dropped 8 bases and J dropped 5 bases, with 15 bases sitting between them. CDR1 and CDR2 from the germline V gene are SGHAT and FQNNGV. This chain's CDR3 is CASAQGRVTEAFF. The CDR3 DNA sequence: TGTGCCAGCGCCCAAGGGCGGGTGACTGAAGCTTTCTTT.

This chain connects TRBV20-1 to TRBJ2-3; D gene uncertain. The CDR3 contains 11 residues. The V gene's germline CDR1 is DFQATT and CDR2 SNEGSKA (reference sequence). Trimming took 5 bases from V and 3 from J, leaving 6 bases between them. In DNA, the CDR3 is TGCAGTGCTCCGACTACAGATACGCAGTATTTT. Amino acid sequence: CSAPTTDTQYF.